This note documents a single T cell receptor beta chain sequence. The data belong to a study of blood T cell repertoires in COVID-19. The table came from immunoSEQ multiplex PCR; TCRdb's copy has only in-frame clones and leaves some out. The sample records over 110,000 clones, about four fifths being singletons. The germline V gene encodes CDR1 GTSNPN and CDR2 SVGIG (reference sequence). The J segment lost 3 bases and the V segment lost 0 bases, leaving 4 bases of the junction unmatched. The CDR3 has 14 residues. Participants had their cohort set by participant-reported clinical history. The sample was PBMCs or T cells enriched from blood (not recorded which). This clonotype originated in a man between 35 and 55 years old with acute COVID-19. V is TRBV30 and J is TRBJ1-1, with 7 bases fitting TRBD1. DNA for the CDR3: TGTGCCTGGAGTGTACAGGGGACATACACTGAAGCTTTCTTT. It yields the protein CAWSVQGTYTEAFF.